This is a list of T cell receptor beta chains from one sample in a study of blood T cell repertoires in COVID-19. Clones were sequenced by immunoSEQ multiplex PCR, and TCRdb holds only the in-frame ones, with some missing. There are roughly 500,000 clones in the sample; roughly nine tenths occur only once, and 6.5% to 9.5% lies in the top ten. Sequenced material: PBMCs or T cells enriched from blood (not recorded which). The receptor set was obtained from a woman aged 60-75 years who had recovered from COVID-19. CDR3s include the opening cysteine and the closing phenylalanine or tryptophan. A D gene is named only where the DNA matches it firmly. The size of a clone is reported for some rows only, either as once, few or many, or as a class for expanded clones.

clone_size: -
j_call: TRBJ2-7
v_call: TRBV2
d_call: TRBD2
cdr3_nt: TGTGCCAGCAAAGGACTAGCGGGGGGCTACGAGCAGTACTTC
cdr3_aa: CASKGLAGGYEQYF

clone_size: -
j_call: TRBJ1-6
v_call: TRBV10-3
d_call: TRBD1
cdr3_nt: TGTGCCAGTGGCGGGACAGATTATAATTCACCCCTCCACTTT
cdr3_aa: CASGGTDYNSPLHF

clone_size: -
j_call: TRBJ2-1
v_call: TRBV5-1
d_call: -
cdr3_nt: TGCGCCAGCAGCTTAGTAGGGGAAACTGAGCAGTTCTTC
cdr3_aa: CASSLVGETEQFF

clone_size: -
j_call: TRBJ1-6
v_call: TRBV21-1
d_call: -
cdr3_nt: TGTGCCAGCAGCAGAACAGGGGACGCCTACTCCTATAATTCACCCCTCCACTTT
cdr3_aa: CASSRTGDAYSYNSPLHF

clone_size: -
j_call: TRBJ2-3
v_call: TRBV2
d_call: -
cdr3_nt: TGTGCCAGCAGTGAGATGTCAGGGGGCACAGATACGCAGTATTTT
cdr3_aa: CASSEMSGGTDTQYF

clone_size: -
j_call: TRBJ2-1
v_call: TRBV5-4
d_call: -
cdr3_nt: TGTGCCAGCAGCGCCCGGGACTCTGACAATGAGCAGTTCTTC
cdr3_aa: CASSARDSDNEQFF

clone_size: once
j_call: TRBJ2-1
v_call: TRBV10-1
d_call: TRBD2
cdr3_nt: TGCGCCAGCAGTGAGTCGACTAGCGGGGCATACAATGAGCAGTTCTTC
cdr3_aa: CASSESTSGAYNEQFF

clone_size: -
j_call: TRBJ2-3
v_call: TRBV3-1/TRBV3-2
d_call: -
cdr3_nt: TGTGCCAGCAGCCAAGGAGGCCGCACAGATACGCAGTATTTT
cdr3_aa: CASSQGGRTDTQYF

clone_size: few
j_call: TRBJ1-5
v_call: TRBV6-1
d_call: -
cdr3_nt: TGTGCCAGCAGTTCCACCCGGGAGGGCAATCAGCCCCAGCATTTT
cdr3_aa: CASSSTREGNQPQHF

clone_size: -
j_call: TRBJ1-5
v_call: TRBV28
d_call: -
cdr3_nt: TGTGCCAGCGGAGGGGCGCGGTCTAGCAATCAGCCCCAGCATTTT
cdr3_aa: CASGGARSSNQPQHF

clone_size: -
j_call: TRBJ1-3
v_call: TRBV9
d_call: TRBD1
cdr3_nt: TGTGCCAGCAGTTCCGGGACAGGGGTTGGAAACACCATATATTTT
cdr3_aa: CASSSGTGVGNTIYF

clone_size: -
j_call: TRBJ1-2
v_call: TRBV2
d_call: TRBD1
cdr3_nt: TGTGCCAGCAATTCGAAGGGGGCGGGTTATGGCTACACCTTC
cdr3_aa: CASNSKGAGYGYTF

clone_size: once
j_call: TRBJ2-1
v_call: TRBV9
d_call: TRBD2
cdr3_nt: TGTGCCAGCAGCGTATCCGGGACTAGCAGGAGTGAGCAGTTCTTC
cdr3_aa: CASSVSGTSRSEQFF

clone_size: few
j_call: TRBJ2-7
v_call: TRBV4-1
d_call: -
cdr3_nt: TGCGCCAGCAGCCAAGACCTTTACGAGCAGTACTTC
cdr3_aa: CASSQDLYEQYF

clone_size: -
j_call: TRBJ1-2
v_call: TRBV5-1
d_call: -
cdr3_nt: TGCGCCAGCAGCTTGGAACTGTCTGGCTACACCTTC
cdr3_aa: CASSLELSGYTF

clone_size: -
j_call: TRBJ1-2
v_call: TRBV7-9
d_call: -
cdr3_nt: TGTGCCAGCACTAAGAGGGATGGCTACACCTTC
cdr3_aa: CASTKRDGYTF

clone_size: -
j_call: TRBJ1-2
v_call: TRBV2
d_call: TRBD1
cdr3_nt: TGTGCCACCCGGACAGGGGGAGACTATGGCTACACCTTC
cdr3_aa: CATRTGGDYGYTF

clone_size: once
j_call: TRBJ1-2
v_call: TRBV5-1
d_call: -
cdr3_nt: TGCGCCAGCAGTCAGGGGTACTATGGCTACACCTTC
cdr3_aa: CASSQGYYGYTF

clone_size: -
j_call: TRBJ2-2
v_call: TRBV7-9
d_call: TRBD1
cdr3_nt: TGTGCCAGCAGCCCCCGGGACAGGACCCAGACCGGGGAGCTGTTTTTT
cdr3_aa: CASSPRDRTQTGELFF

clone_size: -
j_call: TRBJ1-4
v_call: TRBV2
d_call: -
cdr3_nt: TGTGCCAGCAGTGGCTGGCAGTCTAATGAAAAACTGTTTTTT
cdr3_aa: CASSGWQSNEKLFF

clone_size: few
j_call: TRBJ2-7
v_call: TRBV10-3
d_call: -
cdr3_nt: TGTGCCATCAGTGAGTCGAACAGTTTATCCTACGAGCAGTACTTC
cdr3_aa: CAISESNSLSYEQYF

clone_size: few
j_call: TRBJ1-6
v_call: TRBV15
d_call: -
cdr3_nt: TGTGCCACCAGGTCCCAGGGAGGTTGGTCACCCCTCCACTTT
cdr3_aa: CATRSQGGWSPLHF

clone_size: -
j_call: TRBJ1-3
v_call: TRBV2
d_call: -
cdr3_nt: TGTGCCAGCTCCTTCGGGGCTGGAAACACCATATATTTT
cdr3_aa: CASSFGAGNTIYF

clone_size: -
j_call: TRBJ1-2
v_call: TRBV6-5
d_call: TRBD1
cdr3_nt: TGTGCCAGCAAGTCCCGACCCGGACAGGCTAAAGGCTACACCTTC
cdr3_aa: CASKSRPGQAKGYTF

clone_size: -
j_call: TRBJ2-6
v_call: TRBV2
d_call: TRBD1
cdr3_nt: TGTGCCAGCAGTCCACAGGGGACTGGGGCCAACGTCCTGACTTTC
cdr3_aa: CASSPQGTGANVLTF

clone_size: once
j_call: TRBJ2-6
v_call: TRBV7-5
d_call: -
cdr3_nt: TGTGCCAGAAGCTTAGCGGCGGAACCCGACAGGGGCGATCGCTCTGGGGCCAACGTCCTGACTTTC
cdr3_aa: CARSLAAEPDRGDRSGANVLTF

clone_size: -
j_call: TRBJ1-2
v_call: TRBV19
d_call: -
cdr3_nt: TGTGCCAGTAGCCCCTCTCGGGGGGGGCTCGATGGCTACACCTTC
cdr3_aa: CASSPSRGGLDGYTF

clone_size: -
j_call: TRBJ2-2
v_call: TRBV5-1
d_call: TRBD1
cdr3_nt: TGCGCCAGCAGCTCCCAGGGGGCAAGGGACACCGGGGAGCTGTTTTTT
cdr3_aa: CASSSQGARDTGELFF

clone_size: -
j_call: TRBJ2-1
v_call: TRBV18
d_call: -
cdr3_nt: TGTGCCAGCTCACCAAGGGGCTTGGATGAGCAGTTCTTC
cdr3_aa: CASSPRGLDEQFF

clone_size: -
j_call: TRBJ1-4
v_call: TRBV18
d_call: -
cdr3_nt: TGTGCCAGCTCACCGCGGAACCAGGGGAAAACTCTGTTTTTT
cdr3_aa: CASSPRNQGKTLFF

clone_size: -
j_call: TRBJ1-2
v_call: TRBV11-2
d_call: -
cdr3_nt: TGTGCCAGCAGCTTAGCCCCCTTTGTCTATGGCTACACCTTC
cdr3_aa: CASSLAPFVYGYTF

clone_size: -
j_call: TRBJ2-7
v_call: TRBV11-2
d_call: TRBD1
cdr3_nt: TGTGCCAGCAGCTTAGCAGGGGGACCCTTATCCCCCTACGAGCAGTACTTC
cdr3_aa: CASSLAGGPLSPYEQYF

clone_size: -
j_call: TRBJ2-1
v_call: TRBV2
d_call: -
cdr3_nt: TGTGCCAGCAGTACCCGCAGGGATGAGCAGTTCTTC
cdr3_aa: CASSTRRDEQFF

clone_size: -
j_call: TRBJ2-2
v_call: TRBV5-4
d_call: TRBD2
cdr3_nt: TGTGCCAGCAGCGATGCGGGACTAGCGGGGGGGAAACCAGCCGGGGAGCTGTTTTTT
cdr3_aa: CASSDAGLAGGKPAGELFF

clone_size: -
j_call: TRBJ2-3
v_call: TRBV3-1/TRBV3-2
d_call: TRBD2
cdr3_nt: TGTGCCAGCAGCCGCTGGGGGGGGACCACAGATACGCAGTATTTT
cdr3_aa: CASSRWGGTTDTQYF

clone_size: -
j_call: TRBJ2-5
v_call: TRBV7-9
d_call: TRBD1
cdr3_nt: TGTGCCAGCAGCTTACCTCCCAGTATACAGGGGGCAGGAGTAGGGACCCAGTACTTC
cdr3_aa: CASSLPPSIQGAGVGTQYF

clone_size: -
j_call: TRBJ2-5
v_call: TRBV5-1
d_call: TRBD1
cdr3_nt: TGCGCCAGCAGCTCCGGGACAGGCTTCCAAGAGACCCAGTACTTC
cdr3_aa: CASSSGTGFQETQYF

clone_size: -
j_call: TRBJ2-1
v_call: TRBV4-1
d_call: TRBD1
cdr3_nt: TGCGCCAGCAGCCAGGGGGACAGGGGGCGCGTAATCAATGAGCAGTTCTTC
cdr3_aa: CASSQGDRGRVINEQFF

clone_size: -
j_call: TRBJ1-3
v_call: TRBV19
d_call: TRBD1
cdr3_nt: TGTGCCAGTAGTCCCCGACAGGGAACGGGACCTGGAAACACCATATATTTT
cdr3_aa: CASSPRQGTGPGNTIYF

clone_size: -
j_call: TRBJ1-5
v_call: TRBV2
d_call: -
cdr3_nt: TGTGCCAGCAAGAGTGGAGGAGGGAACAATCAGCCCCAGCATTTT
cdr3_aa: CASKSGGGNNQPQHF

clone_size: -
j_call: TRBJ1-2
v_call: TRBV14
d_call: TRBD1
cdr3_nt: TGTGCCAGCAGCCAAGATCGAAACACCGGGACAGCCTCTGGGTACACCTTC
cdr3_aa: CASSQDRNTGTASGYTF